The text below deals with one T cell receptor (beta chain). The data belong to a study of identical twins. TCRdb passed the 5' RACE reads through MiXCR, listing each CDR3 protein once. The sample carries 500,000 to 550,000 distinct CDR3 sequences, about 22% recorded once. These sequences were also reported in another study, on yellow fever vaccine responses in identical twins.

The source of this sequence is a young woman in good health. Sequenced: CD4+ T cells sorted from blood.

The CDR3 here is CSARLLAGEGEQYF. The CDR3 coding sequence is TGCAGTGCTAGGCTGCTAGCGGGAGAAGGTGAGCAGTACTTC. The chain links TRBV20-1 to TRBJ2-7, with 10 bases aligning to TRBD2. V was clipped by 3 bases and J by 7 bases; unmatched bases: 9. The CDR3 extends over 14 amino acids. CDR1 is DFQATT and CDR2 is SNEGSKA in the germline V gene (reference sequence).